The next 15 T cell receptor beta chains were all read from a single sample in a study of CD4+ T cells in melanoma. Libraries were prepared by immunoSEQ multiplex PCR; TCRdb keeps only in-frame clonotypes and omits some of them. The table shows some 110,000 clones, with around 92% occurring only once. Sequencing was carried out using peripheral blood. Receptors were obtained from a human donor with melanoma.

The V gene is TRBV19, the J gene TRBJ1-1; D unclear. The CDR3 consists of 14 residues. Germline loops: CDR1 LNHDA, CDR2 SQIVND (reference sequence). Trimming shortened V by 5 bases and J by 3 bases, and 13 bases separated the two germline ends. CDR3 sequence reads: CASSQQWRDTEAFF. The CDR3 DNA follows: TGTGCCAGTAGTCAACAGTGGAGGGACACTGAAGCTTTCTTT.

This chain uses TRBV7-2 with TRBJ1-1; weak D call: TRBD1 (6 bases). The CDR3 covers 14 residues. V lost 4 bases to trimming and J lost 5 bases, with 14 bases between them. Germline CDR1 is SGHTA and CDR2 is FQGNSA. The DNA of the CDR3 is TGTGCCAGCAGCTCGATCACAGGGAGGACTGAAGCTTTCTTT. Translated: CASSSITGRTEAFF.

The CDR3 loop is CASSQDAGTHTYEQYF. CDR3 nucleotides: TGCGCCAGCAGCCAAGATGCCGGGACTCACACTTACGAGCAGTACTTC. V gene TRBV4-3 combines with J gene TRBJ2-7; maybe TRBD2 (6 bases). This CDR3 has 16 residues. With 0 bases removed from V and 4 bases from J, the gap between germline ends came to 16 bases. The germline gives CDR1 LGHNA, CDR2 YSLEER.

This chain uses TRBV4-2 with TRBJ2-2; 8 nucleotides align to TRBD1. CDR1 is LGHNA and CDR2 is YNFKEQ in the germline V gene. V shed 4 bases and J 3 bases; nucleotides not matched to a gene: 7. CDR3 size: 16 residues. CDR3 residues: CASSRATGAHTGELFF. The CDR3, as DNA: TGTGCCAGCAGCCGGGCGACAGGGGCGCACACCGGGGAGCTGTTTTTT.

J is TRBJ2-1 and V is TRBV28; TRBD2 agrees at 10 bases. V was clipped by 6 bases and J by 5 bases; unmatched bases: 7. The CDR3 extends over 15 amino acids. Per the germline V gene, CDR1 is MDHEN and CDR2 is SYDVKM. CDR3 DNA sequence: TGTGCCAGCAGGACCACTAGCGGGGCGAACAATGAGCAGTTCTTC. Its translation: CASRTTSGANNEQFF.

This clone was found a few times. The genes are TRBV27 and TRBJ2-1; TRBD1 agrees at 8 bases. The CDR3 is made up of 15 amino acids. Germline V gene data show CDR1 as MNHEY and CDR2 as SMNVEV (reference sequence). J lost 0 bases, V lost 10 bases, and 8 bases had no gene match. The CDR3 sequence: CAISTGGSSYNEQFF. Here the CDR3 DNA reads TGTGCCATCTCTACAGGGGGAAGCTCCTACAATGAGCAGTTCTTC.

The gene calls are TRBV15 and TRBJ2-1, with TRBD1 identical over 7 bases. Germline trimming cut 0 bases from V and 4 bases from J; bases unmatched to any gene: 3. Germline CDR1 is LNHNV and CDR2 is YYDKDF (reference sequence). This CDR3 is built from 15 residues. CDR3 amino acids: CATSRETGIYNEQFF. The CDR3 nucleotides are TGTGCCACCAGCAGAGAGACAGGGATATACAATGAGCAGTTCTTC.

This clone has a single count. The V and J genes are TRBV7-2 and TRBJ2-7, with 10 bases that match TRBD2. The V gene end was trimmed by 5 bases and the J gene end by 4 bases; junction bases not matched to a gene: 11. CDR1 is SGHTA and CDR2 is FQGNSA in the germline V gene. The CDR3 is 16 amino acids. The CDR3 spells CASSRDKLAGSYEQYF. CDR3 sequence (DNA): TGTGCCAGCAGCCGCGATAAACTAGCGGGATCTTACGAGCAGTACTTC.

Here the CDR3 reads CAWSVQGYYGYTF. DNA of the CDR3: TGTGCCTGGAGTGTTCAAGGCTACTATGGCTACACCTTC. V is TRBV30 and J is TRBJ1-2; D is ambiguous. Germline loops: CDR1 GTSNPN, CDR2 SVGIG (reference sequence). The germline V and J ends were trimmed by 0 bases and 3 bases, with 8 bases remaining between them. This CDR3 is 13 amino acids long.

The J gene is TRBJ1-1, the V gene TRBV27, with no clear D. Germline V gene lookup returns CDR1 MNHEY and CDR2 SMNVEV (reference sequence). This CDR3 comprises 13 residues. V was cut by 8 bases and J by 0 bases, with 10 bases left in between. CDR3 sequence reads: CASSLMMNTEAFF. CDR3 DNA: TGTGCCAGCTCCCTAATGATGAACACTGAAGCTTTCTTT.

The genes are TRBV28 and TRBJ2-7; 11 bases are shared with TRBD2. This CDR3 comprises 16 residues. Germline V CDR1 and CDR2: MDHEN, SYDVKM. J was trimmed by 1 base and V by 6 bases; bases with no gene match: 8. The CDR3: CASRAGTSGFSYEQYF. CDR3 sequence (DNA): TGTGCCAGCAGAGCCGGGACTAGCGGTTTTTCCTACGAGCAGTACTTC.

The chain couples TRBV6-1 to TRBJ2-1; D might be TRBD2 (6 bases). Germline CDR1 reads MNHNS; CDR2 reads SASEGT. The CDR3 consists of 15 residues. Trimming cost V 6 bases and J 0 bases, with 12 bases left between them. The CDR3 DNA is TGTGCCAGCAGGGCTTTGCGGGGCTCCTACAATGAGCAGTTCTTC. Translating it yields CASRALRGSYNEQFF.

The table lists this clone with a few counts. V and J are TRBV19 and TRBJ2-7, with D perhaps matching TRBD1 (6 bases). Between the trimmed V and J ends, which lost 6 bases and 2 bases, there was a span of 14 bases. Germline values: CDR1 LNHDA, CDR2 SQIVND (reference sequence). There are 14 residues in the CDR3. CDR3 sequence reads: CASRKSGQTYEQYF. The CDR3 coding sequence is TGTGCCAGTAGGAAGTCCGGACAGACCTACGAGCAGTACTTC. The variable domain in full, completed from reference TRBV19 and TRBJ2-7, reads DGGITQSPKYLFRKEGQNVTLSCEQNLNHDAMYWYRQDPGQGLRLIYYSQIVNDFQKGDIAEGYSVSREKKESFPLTVTSAQKNPTAFYLCASRKSGQTYEQYFGPGTRLTVT.

The chain employs TRBV5-6 and TRBJ2-2, with TRBD1 matching over 7 bases. V was clipped by 7 bases and J by 5 bases; unmatched bases: 5. The CDR3 covers 13 residues. Germline V gene lookup returns CDR1 SGHDT and CDR2 YYEEEE. This CDR3 reads CASRRGLTGELFF. The CDR3 nucleotides read TGTGCCAGCCGTAGGGGGCTTACCGGGGAGCTGTTTTTT.

V usage is TRBV6-1 and J usage is TRBJ2-5; 9 nucleotides align to TRBD1. CDR1 and CDR2 from the germline V gene are MNHNS and SASEGT. The CDR3 is 13 residues long. V was clipped by 5 bases and J by 5 bases; unmatched bases: 3. In DNA, the CDR3 is TGTGCCAGCAGTCTACAGGGGGCGGAGACCCAGTACTTC. Protein sequence: CASSLQGAETQYF.